The 23 T cell receptor beta chains given below trace back to one sample, sequenced in a study of blood T cell repertoires in COVID-19. The assay was immunoSEQ multiplex PCR, and TCRdb's table has in-frame clones only and misses some. The top ten hold approximately 4% of the sample, which has roughly 260,000 clones, around 82% seen once. Sequencing was carried out using PBMCs or T cells enriched from blood (not recorded which). The receptors were sampled from a woman in her thirties or forties who had been exposed to COVID-19.

This clone came up a few times. The chain couples TRBV7-6 to TRBJ1-1; D is possibly TRBD1 (5 bases). The germline gives CDR1 SGHVS, CDR2 FNYEAQ. This CDR3 has 14 residues. The V end was cut by 5 bases, the J end by 1 base, with 11 bases between. The CDR3 spells CASSPGLGNTEAFF. The CDR3, as DNA: TGTGCCAGCAGCCCGGGACTCGGGAACACTGAAGCTTTCTTT.

This clone showed up just a few times. The CDR3 DNA is TGTGCCAGCAGCGCACTAGGGGGCTTGGGCACTGAAGCTTTCTTT. Its translation is CASSALGGLGTEAFF. This sequence joins TRBV7-9 and TRBJ1-1; 7 bases fit TRBD1. Trimming took 5 bases from V and 4 from J; bases not matched to a gene: 10. Per the germline V gene, CDR1 is SEHNR and CDR2 is FQNEAQ (reference sequence). This CDR3 spans 15 amino acids.

This sequence joins TRBV19 and TRBJ2-7; possible D gene TRBD2, 6 bases. V was shortened by 5 bases and J by 6 bases, with 20 bases between the two germline ends. The CDR3 is 15 amino acids. CDR1 is LNHDA and CDR2 is SQIVND in the germline V gene (reference sequence). The CDR3: CASSPGRMIYGEQYF. The CDR3 region has the DNA TGTGCCAGTAGTCCCGGGAGAATGATCTACGGCGAGCAGTACTTC. The entire variable domain, with the rest obtained from reference TRBV19 and TRBJ2-7, is as follows: DGGITQSPKYLFRKEGQNVTLSCEQNLNHDAMYWYRQDPGQGLRLIYYSQIVNDFQKGDIAEGYSVSREKKESFPLTVTSAQKNPTAFYLCASSPGRMIYGEQYFGPGTRLTVT.

This chain joins TRBV7-2 and TRBJ1-6; D may be TRBD1 (6 bases). The CDR3 totals 13 residues. Germline V CDR1 and CDR2: SGHTA, FQGNSA. V lost 5 bases to trimming and J lost 10 bases, with 12 bases between them. CDR3 coding DNA: TGTGCCAGCAGCATCTGGACAGAATCACCCCTCCACTTT. Protein product: CASSIWTESPLHF.

V is TRBV2 and J is TRBJ2-7; 8 bases match TRBD1. The CDR3 consists of 15 residues. J was trimmed by 4 bases and V by 6 bases; bases with no gene match: 11. Germline V gene lookup returns CDR1 SNHLY and CDR2 FYNNEI. CDR3 bases: TGTGCCAGCAGGCTGGAGCCAGGGGGCCGGTACGAGCAGTACTTC. Its translation is CASRLEPGGRYEQYF.

Here the CDR3 DNA reads TGTGCCAGCAGTCCACGGACAGGGGGCTTTAGCACAGATACGCAGTATTTT. Residues: CASSPRTGGFSTDTQYF. The rearrangement links TRBV6-6 to TRBJ2-3; 11 bases map to TRBD1. J lost 0 bases, V lost 5 bases, and 7 bases had no gene match. This CDR3 region has 17 residues. Germline-derived CDR1 and CDR2 are MNHNY and SVGAGI (reference sequence).

V and J are TRBV3-1 (or the pseudogene TRBV3-2) and TRBJ2-7; unclear D gene. The CDR3 totals 15 residues. Germline loops: CDR1 LGHDT, CDR2 YNNKEL (reference sequence). V was cut by 1 base and J by 3 bases, with 13 bases left in between. CDR3 nucleotides: TGTGCCAGCAGCCAAGTTCTAGGAACAAGCTACGAGCAGTACTTC. Its translation is CASSQVLGTSYEQYF.

V usage is TRBV2 and J usage is TRBJ1-1, with D perhaps matching TRBD1 (5 bases). Germline CDR1 reads SNHLY; CDR2 reads FYNNEI. CDR3 size: 11 residues. V lost 4 bases and J lost 7, with 7 bases in between. The CDR3 region has the DNA TGTGCCAGCAGTGGGGGGGTTGAAGCTTTCTTT. Protein: CASSGGVEAFF.

V usage is TRBV5-1 and J usage is TRBJ1-1; TRBD1 might be the D (5 bases). The CDR3 runs 13 residues. Germline V gene lookup returns CDR1 SGHRS and CDR2 YFSETQ. Trimming pared 6 bases from V and 1 base from J, leaving 10 bases between. The CDR3 region is CASTVDRNTEAFF. The CDR3, as DNA: TGCGCCAGCACCGTCGACAGGAACACTGAAGCTTTCTTT.

The V call is TRBV10-3, the J call TRBJ1-1, with 10 bases lining up with TRBD1. Trimming took 8 bases from V and 4 from J; bases not matched to a gene: 7. CDR3 length equals 14 residues. Germline V gene sequence: CDR1 ENHRY, CDR2 SYGVKD. The CDR3 coding sequence is TGTGCCATCCGACAGGGGGCATTCGTCACTGAAGCTTTCTTT. Translated: CAIRQGAFVTEAFF.

The V and J genes are TRBV28 and TRBJ1-6; D ambiguous. CDR3 length: 16 residues. Trimming pared 2 bases from V and 4 bases from J, leaving 12 bases between. In germline, CDR1 is MDHEN, CDR2 SYDVKM. CDR3 region: CASSLVEGYYNSPLHF. The CDR3 nucleotides are TGTGCCAGCAGTTTAGTTGAGGGTTATTATAATTCACCCCTCCACTTT.

This clone occurred once. This sequence joins TRBV27 and TRBJ1-6; TRBD1 might be the D (6 bases). CDR3 length: 18 residues. V dropped 6 bases and J dropped 0 bases, with 18 bases sitting between them. Germline values: CDR1 MNHEY, CDR2 SMNVEV (reference sequence). For the CDR3, the DNA is TGTGCCAGCAGCCGGGGGGGCCACAGGAGCTCCTATAATTCACCCCTCCACTTT. As protein: CASSRGGHRSSYNSPLHF.

The chain links TRBV10-3 to TRBJ2-2, with D perhaps matching TRBD2 (5 bases). This CDR3 is 14 amino acids long. Looked up from germline, CDR1 is ENHRY and CDR2 is SYGVKD. CDR3 coding DNA: TGTGCGACGAAGCGGATAGAAGACACCGGGGAGCTGTTTTTT. This codes for CATKRIEDTGELFF.

The V call is TRBV30, the J call TRBJ1-5, with D possibly matching TRBD1 (5 bases). CDR1 GTSNPN and CDR2 SVGIG come from the germline V gene (reference sequence). Trimming stripped 2 bases from V and 5 bases from J, with 10 bases between. The CDR3 runs to 13 residues. Here the CDR3 reads CAWSPGMDQPQHF. DNA of the CDR3: TGTGCCTGGAGTCCAGGGATGGATCAGCCCCAGCATTTT.

The genes are TRBV7-3 and TRBJ2-1; 12 positions match TRBD2. This CDR3 region has 14 residues. Germline V CDR1 and CDR2: SGHTA, FQGTGA. V lost 5 bases and J lost 8; bases outside the gene matches: 4. This CDR3 reads CASSLAGGTHEQFF. DNA for the CDR3: TGTGCCAGCAGCCTAGCGGGGGGGACCCATGAGCAGTTCTTC.

The V gene is TRBV13, the J gene TRBJ2-5, with 11 positions matching TRBD1. The CDR3 extends over 14 amino acids. The ends lost 5 bases at V and 7 bases at J; junction bases unmatched: 6. In germline, CDR1 is PRHDT, CDR2 FYEKMQ (reference sequence). The CDR3 DNA sequence: TGTGCCAGCAGCCGGACAGGGGGCTGGGGGACCCAGTACTTC. Its translation is CASSRTGGWGTQYF.

The gene calls are TRBV5-4 and TRBJ1-4, with 7 bases identical to TRBD1. V was pared by 4 bases and J by 5 bases, with 8 bases of the junction left unmatched. The CDR3 is made up of 15 amino acids. From germline, CDR1 is SGHNT and CDR2 YYREEE (reference sequence). The CDR3 loop is CASSIRTGKNEKLFF. The CDR3 DNA follows: TGTGCCAGCAGCATTCGGACAGGCAAGAATGAAAAACTGTTTTTT.

V usage is TRBV2 and J usage is TRBJ1-5; TRBD1 matches 7 bases. The J segment lost 0 bases and the V segment lost 5 bases, leaving 4 bases of the junction unmatched. The CDR3 totals 15 residues. The germline gives CDR1 SNHLY, CDR2 FYNNEI. CDR3: CASSLGQDSNQPQHF. The CDR3 DNA sequence: TGTGCCAGCAGTCTCGGACAGGATAGCAATCAGCCCCAGCATTTT.

The rearrangement uses TRBV18 and TRBJ2-7, with 9 positions matching TRBD1. Germline V gene lookup returns CDR1 KGHSH and CDR2 LQKENI. This CDR3 region has 15 residues. J lost 4 bases, V lost 3 bases, and 7 bases had no gene match. CDR3 in amino acids: CASSPGQGQTYEQYF. CDR3 bases: TGTGCCAGCTCACCCGGACAGGGGCAAACATACGAGCAGTACTTC.

The chain carries TRBV18 and TRBJ2-5; D unresolved. CDR1 and CDR2 from the germline V gene are KGHSH and LQKENI. V was shortened by 8 bases and J by 3 bases, with 16 bases between the two germline ends. The CDR3 contains 14 residues. CDR3 nucleotide sequence: TGTGCCAGCCGCAACCTGGGCCTGGAAGAGACCCAGTACTTC. Translation gives CASRNLGLEETQYF.

The sample holds a few counts of this clone. V gene TRBV18 combines with J gene TRBJ2-2, with 7 bases matching TRBD1. This CDR3 is 16 amino acids long. Germline V gene lookup returns CDR1 KGHSH and CDR2 LQKENI. V lost 2 bases, J lost 2 bases, and 5 bases stayed unmatched. CDR3 sequence reads: CASSPGQARNTGELFF. The CDR3 DNA sequence: TGTGCCAGCTCACCAGGACAGGCCAGAAACACCGGGGAGCTGTTTTTT.

For the CDR3, the DNA is TGTGCCAGCAGCTTCCCAGGGCCGAACACTGAAGCTTTCTTT. Residues: CASSFPGPNTEAFF. This chain joins TRBV7-9 and TRBJ1-1, with D possibly TRBD1 on 5 matching bases. CDR1 and CDR2 from the germline V gene are SEHNR and FQNEAQ (reference sequence). Trimming removed 3 bases from V and 1 base from J, with 9 bases in between. This CDR3 contains 14 residues.

As concerns this clone: An end of the junction does not agree with germline; a read error may underlie this. The chain recombines TRBV29-1 with TRBJ2-1; possible D gene TRBD2, 7 bases. Germline CDR1 and CDR2: SQVTM and ANQGSEA. The CDR3 covers 15 residues. CDR3 DNA sequence: TGCAGCCTTGAGGGGGGCAGCGGGAACTACAATGAGCAGTTCTTC. Translating it yields CSLEGGSGNYNEQFF.